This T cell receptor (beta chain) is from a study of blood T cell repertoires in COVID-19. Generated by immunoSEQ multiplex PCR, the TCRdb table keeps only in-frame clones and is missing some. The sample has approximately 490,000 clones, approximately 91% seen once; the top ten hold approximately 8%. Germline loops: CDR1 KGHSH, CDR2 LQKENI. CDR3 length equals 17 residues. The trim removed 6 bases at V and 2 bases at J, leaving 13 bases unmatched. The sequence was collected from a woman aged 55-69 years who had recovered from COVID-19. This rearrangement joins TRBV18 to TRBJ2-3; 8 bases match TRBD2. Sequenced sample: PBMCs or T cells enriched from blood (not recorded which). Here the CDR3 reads CASSLGASGQSTDTQYF. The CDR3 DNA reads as TGTGCCAGCTCCCTTGGGGCTAGCGGGCAATCCACAGATACGCAGTATTTT.